This TCR beta chain was obtained from a study of blood T cell repertoires in COVID-19. Study as a whole: Samples of COVID-19 (acute and convalescent) were obtained from the United States, Italy and Spain. PBMCs, B-cell-depleted T cells, or T cells provided the cDNA or gDNA that made up the material.

The CDR3 consists of 15 residues. Germline CDR1 SGDLS, CDR2 YYNGEE. V lost 0 bases to trimming and J lost 7 bases; unmatched junction nucleotides: 10. Authors' data handling: Estimation of nucleated cell counts relied on the amplification of reference gene primers. Profiling relied on immunoSEQ multiplex PCR, and the TCRdb table lists in-frame clones only, not all of them. The DNA gave D and trimming, while V, J and clone size come from that table. The table includes approximately 300,000 clones, 80% to 90% detected once. The receptor was isolated from a woman aged 45 to 65 with acute or convalescent COVID-19. The V and J genes are TRBV9 and TRBJ2-7; 7 bases map to TRBD1. Sequencing was carried out using peripheral blood. CDR3 loop: CASSVGTGGWEEQYF. CDR3 DNA: TGTGCCAGCAGCGTAGGGACAGGCGGTTGGGAAGAGCAGTACTTC.